Included here is one T cell receptor beta chain sequence, with context. Its antigen is currently not known. Within one base of it there is no much larger clone, and no base qualities were kept. This record comes from a study of shared clonotypes between healthy human individuals (dated by TCRdb to 2018 to 2020). In the study overall: The cohort comprised a couple of women and a few men aged 18 to 49 years. To estimate repertoire size and how much clonotypes are shared between individuals, the study performed deep sequencing of blood TCR repertoires from roughly five healthy adults. Each donor's leukapheresis produced roughly between roughly 0.85 and 10 billion PBMCs. For each donor, three plates each were used for CD4 naive and CD4 memory, two plates were used for CD8 naive, and one plate was used for CD8 memory. Libraries were prepared and TCR repertoires were sequenced by different laboratories using diverse techniques, in order to increase sequencing depth and limit assay-specific biases.

The CDR3 sequence holds 16 residues, the cysteine and phenylalanine included. Only the CDR3 part of the read is kept: 48 bases, read in frame from the first base. Sequences SGHVS (CDR1) and FNYEAQ (CDR2) are obtained from the germline V gene. Relative to germline, V is 1 base shorter and J is 2 bases shorter, with 11 bases between their ends. General conclusions and limits of the study: Because the study included a small number of donors, the genetic and exposure-history diversity represented was limited. Rarefaction of sorted-subset datasets indicated incomplete sequencing despite the large sequencing depth. Estimated clonotype richness was generally larger for naive than for memory subsets. Higher generation probabilities were observed for clonotypes shared by all four sorted-subset donors than for non-shared clonotypes. Based on pairwise subsampling, the degree of clonotype sharing among donors was expected to be affected by sequencing depth. Around 5% of naive CD4, 3.5% of naive CD8, around 2.3% of memory CD4, and about 0.4% of memory CD8 clonotypes were shared across a few donors. Only blood was sampled, and tissue TCR repertoires likely differ from those in blood.

The donors were healthy, HIV-negative adults who had no recently reported acute infections or vaccinations. All donors were Caucasian adults living in Nashville, Tennessee, USA. Magnetic negative selection was used to enrich CD4+ T cells, after which naive cells were positively selected on CD45RA and the negative fraction became the memory subset. Blood was collected by leukapheresis, and PBMCs were isolated by Ficoll-Histopaque density gradient centrifugation and then cryopreserved in liquid nitrogen vapor phase. Analytical flow cytometry was used to check the purity and quantity of each magnetically sorted T cell population. Each sorted fraction had its genomic DNA isolated and then quantified by UV absorbance on a Nanodrop 2000c. Using the deep immunoSEQ assay, multiplex PCR amplified TCR CDR3 regions from genomic DNA. Extracted genomic DNA from each cell subset was spread evenly across all wells of several immunoSEQ 96-well plates, with each plate serving as a replicate. For sorted subsets, 200 ng of genomic DNA, equivalent to 25,000 to 35,000 T cell genomes, went into each replicate PCR. Purified libraries were measured with a Qubit 3.0 fluorometer, size-checked on a Bioanalyzer 2100, and measured again with the KAPA Library Quantification kit. Each immunoSEQ 96-well plate was sequenced on its own single-read 150-cycle Illumina NextSeq 550 flow cell. The paper's data handling went like this. Because the immunoSEQ output included only junctional sequences and no quality scores, the filtering could not be the same as the filtering used for full-length reads. Sequences were annotated with PyIR, a Python wrapper for IgBLAST v1.9, using IMGT germline references to assign V/J genes and CDR3. Reads with weak V/J assignments (E-value above 1e-6), missing CDR3, stop codons, out-of-frame junctions, or ambiguous translated residues were removed. V3J clonotypes were defined as sequences sharing the same inferred V gene, J gene, and CDR3 amino acid sequence. To compute the percentage overlap between repertoires, the number of shared unique clonotypes was divided by the size of the smaller repertoire. Three approaches were used to assess repertoire richness: RTK rarefaction, the Chao1 estimator, and Recon v2.1 estimates of unobserved clonotypes. Generation probabilities were computed with OLGA for all TCRbeta clonotypes obtained by the gDNA method from a handful of donors. The clones in this table, taken by TCRdb from immuneACCESS, are in-frame only. Not every clone is retained; where verified, under half of the shortfall comes from an unresolved V gene, and the cause of the rest is unknown. The V and J calls and clone size come from that table; D and trimming were worked out from the DNA. The table for this sample lists over 1.4 million clones; 96% of them were counted only once. The ten top clones hold approximately 1.1% of the sample.

The TCR was taken from a man aged 25-45 years in good health. The rearrangement joined TRBV7-6 to TRBJ2-2, with no reliable assignment of the D segment. Sequencing was performed on naive CD4+ T cells sorted from blood. The cell subset or site label corresponds to: CD45RA+ positively selected. The nucleotides read TGTGCCAGCAGCTTAGAGACTGGCTCCAACACCGGGGAGCTGTTTTTT. This yields the protein CASSLETGSNTGELFF. The full variable domain, completed from the reference TRBV7-6 and TRBJ2-2 proteins outside the CDR3, reads GAGVSQSPRYKVTKRGQDVALRCDPISGHVSLYWYRQALGQGPEFLTYFNYEAQQDKSGLPNDRFSAERPEGSISTLTIQRTEQRDSAMYRCASSLETGSNTGELFFGEGSRLTVL.